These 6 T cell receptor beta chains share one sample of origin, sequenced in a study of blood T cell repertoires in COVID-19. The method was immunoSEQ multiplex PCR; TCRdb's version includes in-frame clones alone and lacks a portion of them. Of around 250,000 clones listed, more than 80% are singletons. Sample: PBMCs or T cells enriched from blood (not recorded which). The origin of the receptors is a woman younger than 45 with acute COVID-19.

CDR3 nucleotides: TGTGCCAGCAGCACAAATGGAGGGTTTCAGCCCCAGCATTTT. Translating it yields CASSTNGGFQPQHF. V gene TRBV7-2 combines with J gene TRBJ1-5; D remains ambiguous. Trimming stripped 5 bases from V and 6 bases from J, with 14 bases between. The CDR3 consists of 14 residues. Looked up from germline, CDR1 is SGHTA and CDR2 is FQGNSA.

CDR3 in DNA: TGTGCCAGCAGTGACACAGACAGCCGTCGCTACACCTTC. The encoded protein is CASSDTDSRRYTF. The chain carries TRBV6-4 and TRBJ1-2, with D maybe TRBD1 (5 bases). From germline, CDR1 is MRHNA and CDR2 SNTAGT. Trimming removed 2 bases from V and 9 bases from J, with 13 bases in between. This CDR3 region has 13 residues.

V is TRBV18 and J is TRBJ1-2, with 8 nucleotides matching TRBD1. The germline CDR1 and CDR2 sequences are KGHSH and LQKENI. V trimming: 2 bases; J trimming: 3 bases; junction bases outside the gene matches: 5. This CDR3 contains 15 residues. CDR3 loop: CASSPSATGDYGYTF. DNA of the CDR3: TGTGCCAGCTCACCATCTGCGACAGGGGACTATGGCTACACCTTC.

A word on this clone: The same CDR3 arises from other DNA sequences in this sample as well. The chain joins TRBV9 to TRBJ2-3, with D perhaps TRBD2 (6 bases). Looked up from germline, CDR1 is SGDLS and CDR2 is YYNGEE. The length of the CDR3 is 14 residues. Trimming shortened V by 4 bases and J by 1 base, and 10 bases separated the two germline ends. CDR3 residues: CASSPGGGTDTQYF. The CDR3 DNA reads TGTGCCAGCAGCCCCGGCGGGGGCACAGATACGCAGTATTTT.

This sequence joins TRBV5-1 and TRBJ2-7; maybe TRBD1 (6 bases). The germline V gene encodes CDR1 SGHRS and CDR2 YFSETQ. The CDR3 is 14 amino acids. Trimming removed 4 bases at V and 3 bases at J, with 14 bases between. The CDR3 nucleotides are TGCGCCAGCAGCGCTTCAGGGGAAGGCTACGAGCAGTACTTC. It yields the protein CASSASGEGYEQYF.

CDR3 DNA sequence: TGTGCCAGCTCACCCCAGTTAGCGGGAGGGAGCACAGATACGCAGTATTTT. This codes for CASSPQLAGGSTDTQYF. The chain has TRBV18 and TRBJ2-3; 11 nucleotides align to TRBD2. Per germline, CDR1 KGHSH and CDR2 LQKENI. The CDR3 totals 17 residues. Trimming removed 3 bases from V and 0 bases from J; junction bases left unmatched: 5.